This is a list of T cell receptor beta chains from one sample in a study of blood T cell repertoires in COVID-19. The protocol was immunoSEQ multiplex PCR, while the TCRdb copy is restricted to in-frame clones and leaves out a portion. This sample has over 200,000 clones; 75% to 90% occur once, and the top ten carry roughly 5%. The sample was peripheral blood. Receptor source: a human donor in a cohort sampled during active COVID-19. Both conserved end residues are part of each CDR3. Fields, in order: clone size, D gene, V gene, J gene, CDR3 protein, CDR3 DNA. D genes are given only for firm matches. The size field is filled for only some rows; it gives once, few, many or a size class.

clone size: -; D gene: -; V gene: TRBV9; J gene: TRBJ1-1; CDR3 protein: CASTQPGDTEAFF; CDR3 DNA: TGTGCCAGCACCCAACCAGGGGACACTGAAGCTTTCTTT
clone size: -; D gene: -; V gene: TRBV7-6; J gene: TRBJ2-7; CDR3 protein: CASSLVTGSYEQYF; CDR3 DNA: TGTGCCAGCAGCCTAGTGACAGGAAGCTACGAGCAGTACTTC
clone size: -; D gene: -; V gene: TRBV24-1; J gene: TRBJ1-5; CDR3 protein: CATSDPRRGGSNQPQHF; CDR3 DNA: TGTGCCACCAGTGATCCCCGAAGGGGGGGGAGCAATCAGCCCCAGCATTTT
clone size: -; D gene: TRBD1; V gene: TRBV10-3; J gene: TRBJ2-5; CDR3 protein: CAISGTGVEETQYF; CDR3 DNA: TGTGCCATCAGTGGGACAGGGGTAGAGGAGACCCAGTACTTC
clone size: -; D gene: -; V gene: TRBV14; J gene: TRBJ2-1; CDR3 protein: CASSQSGTGTEQFF; CDR3 DNA: TGTGCCAGCAGCCAATCTGGAACAGGGACAGAGCAGTTCTTC
clone size: -; D gene: TRBD2; V gene: TRBV3-1/TRBV3-2; J gene: TRBJ2-5; CDR3 protein: CASSQDFLAGVRIAETQYF; CDR3 DNA: TGTGCCAGCAGCCAAGATTTTCTAGCGGGAGTCCGTATAGCAGAGACCCAGTACTTC
clone size: few; D gene: TRBD2; V gene: TRBV7-8; J gene: TRBJ2-7; CDR3 protein: CASSLGLAGAFEQYF; CDR3 DNA: TGTGCCAGCAGCTTAGGTCTAGCGGGAGCCTTCGAGCAGTACTTC
clone size: -; D gene: TRBD1; V gene: TRBV5-1; J gene: TRBJ1-4; CDR3 protein: CASSLVPVRDRDEKLFF; CDR3 DNA: TGCGCCAGCAGCTTGGTTCCGGTCCGGGACAGGGATGAAAAACTGTTTTTT
clone size: -; D gene: TRBD2; V gene: TRBV28; J gene: TRBJ2-7; CDR3 protein: CASSLLGLAEFQGYEQYF; CDR3 DNA: TGTGCCAGCAGTTTACTGGGACTAGCGGAGTTTCAGGGGTACGAGCAGTACTTC
clone size: -; D gene: -; V gene: TRBV28; J gene: TRBJ2-7; CDR3 protein: CASSKDTDEQYF; CDR3 DNA: TGTGCCAGCAGTAAGGACACAGACGAGCAGTACTTC
clone size: -; D gene: -; V gene: TRBV4-3; J gene: TRBJ2-2; CDR3 protein: CASSQGPSSTGELFF; CDR3 DNA: TGCGCCAGCAGCCAAGGGCCCTCAAGCACCGGGGAGCTGTTTTTT
clone size: -; D gene: -; V gene: TRBV28; J gene: TRBJ1-1; CDR3 protein: CASSLLSDSLNTEAFF; CDR3 DNA: TGTGCCAGCAGCCTCCTCTCAGACAGTCTGAACACTGAAGCTTTCTTT
clone size: -; D gene: -; V gene: TRBV24-1; J gene: TRBJ2-2; CDR3 protein: CATGSGPTGELFF; CDR3 DNA: TGTGCCACCGGTAGCGGCCCCACCGGGGAGCTGTTTTTT
clone size: -; D gene: -; V gene: TRBV6-5; J gene: TRBJ1-1; CDR3 protein: CASTGGRVMNTEAFF; CDR3 DNA: TGTGCCAGCACCGGGGGGAGGGTTATGAACACTGAAGCTTTCTTT
clone size: -; D gene: -; V gene: TRBV15; J gene: TRBJ2-1; CDR3 protein: CATSREGGVTYNEQFF; CDR3 DNA: TGTGCCACCAGCAGAGAGGGCGGGGTAACCTACAATGAGCAGTTCTTC